These 28 T cell receptor beta chains originate from one sample sequenced in a study of cytomegalovirus exposure and HLA in healthy donors. The primer mix had 60 Vbeta and 13 Jbeta primers. Clones were sequenced by immunoSEQ multiplex PCR, and TCRdb holds only the in-frame ones, with some missing. The sample consists of 200,000 or so clones, about 83% of them appearing once. Sequencing used PBMCs. The receptors originated from a girl between 5 and 17 years old in good health and CMV-seronegative.

V is TRBV19 and J is TRBJ2-3; 12 nucleotides match TRBD2. Germline V lookup: CDR1 LNHDA, CDR2 SQIVND (reference sequence). CDR3 length: 17 residues. V shed 5 bases and J 0 bases; nucleotides not matched to a gene: 6. DNA for the CDR3: TGTGCCAGTAGTGGAATGACTAGCGGGGGTAGCACAGATACGCAGTATTTT. Translated, it gives CASSGMTSGGSTDTQYF.

The chain has TRBV28 and TRBJ2-2; D is unclear. From germline, CDR1 is MDHEN and CDR2 SYDVKM. V was pared by 5 bases and J by 5 bases, with 15 bases between. This CDR3 is 15 amino acids long. The CDR3 protein is CASSTFQRVTGELFF. The CDR3 bases are TGTGCCAGCAGTACATTCCAACGGGTTACCGGGGAGCTGTTTTTT.

This clone was observed a few times. CDR3 DNA sequence: TGCGCCAGCAGCTTATTAAGGAGGACAGGGGGCTATGGCTACACCTTC. This codes for CASSLLRRTGGYGYTF. The V and J genes are TRBV5-1 and TRBJ1-2; TRBD1 matches at 10 bases. J was trimmed by 4 bases and V by 2 bases; bases with no gene match: 8. The CDR3 is 16 amino acids. CDR1 and CDR2 (germline): SGHRS, YFSETQ.

The V call is TRBV29-1, the J call TRBJ2-5; weak D call: TRBD1 (6 bases). CDR3 length equals 12 residues. CDR1 is SQVTM and CDR2 is ANQGSEA in the germline V gene. V dropped 4 bases and J dropped 2 bases, with 8 bases sitting between them. The CDR3 reads CSVVDRQETQYF. CDR3 nucleotides: TGCAGCGTTGTTGACAGGCAAGAGACCCAGTACTTC.

A single count supports this clone. The chain links TRBV11-2 to TRBJ2-3; TRBD1 aligns across 9 bases. Germline V gene sequence: CDR1 SGHAT, CDR2 FQNNGV. CDR3 length equals 17 residues. The trim removed 2 bases at V and 5 bases at J, leaving 11 bases unmatched. The CDR3 nucleotides read TGTGCCAGCAGCTTAATCGCTGCTGGGACAGGGAAAGATACGCAGTATTTT. Protein sequence: CASSLIAAGTGKDTQYF. Based on the CDR3 plus reference TRBV11-2 and TRBJ2-3, the full variable domain is EAGVAQSPRYKIIEKRQSVAFWCNPISGHATLYWYQQILGQGPKLLIQFQNNGVVDDSQLPKDRFSAERLKGVDSTLKIQPAKLEDSAVYLCASSLIAAGTGKDTQYFGPGTRLTVL.

The chain has TRBV7-6 and TRBJ1-3; the D gene is possibly TRBD1 (5 bases). From germline, CDR1 is SGHVS and CDR2 FNYEAQ. Trimming stripped 8 bases from V and 3 bases from J, with 14 bases between. The CDR3 contains 14 residues. The DNA of the CDR3 is TGTGCCAGCGGGCAGGGTTTAGGTGGAAACACCATATATTTT. It translates to CASGQGLGGNTIYF. The complete variable domain, with remaining parts taken from reference TRBV7-6 and TRBJ1-3, reads GAGVSQSPRYKVTKRGQDVALRCDPISGHVSLYWYRQALGQGPEFLTYFNYEAQQDKSGLPNDRFSAERPEGSISTLTIQRTEQRDSAMYRCASGQGLGGNTIYFGEGSWLTVV.

For this clone: The junction differs from germline at one of its ends, possibly a read error. The chain employs TRBV11-2 and TRBJ2-7; possible D gene TRBD2, 6 bases. Germline V gene data show CDR1 as SGHAT and CDR2 as FQNNGV. This CDR3 comprises 17 residues. The CDR3 spells CASSNLRDQRDSYEQYF. CDR3 bases: TGTGCCAGCAGCAACCTCCGGGACCAAAGGGACTCCTACGAGCAGTACTTT.

The chain combines TRBV28 with TRBJ2-7; perhaps TRBD2 as D (6 bases). Germline CDR1 reads MDHEN; CDR2 reads SYDVKM. Trimming pared 8 bases from V and 1 base from J, leaving 12 bases between. This CDR3 comprises 13 residues. In DNA form, the CDR3 reads TGTGCCAGCTTGGCGGGACGGTCCTACGAGCAGTACTTC. Protein product: CASLAGRSYEQYF.

This clone was seen just once. J is TRBJ2-7 and V is TRBV18; TRBD2 is a possible D gene (7 bases). The CDR3 extends over 16 amino acids. From germline, CDR1 is KGHSH and CDR2 LQKENI. V lost 1 base, J lost 4 bases, and 17 bases lay in between. DNA of the CDR3: TGTGCCAGCTCACCACTGGGGGGGCTCCGACAATACGAGCAGTACTTC. Translated: CASSPLGGLRQYEQYF.

The V and J genes are TRBV11-2 and TRBJ2-3; D call uncertain. The CDR3 loop spans 15 amino acids. The germline gives CDR1 SGHAT, CDR2 FQNNGV. V was clipped by 1 base and J by 2 bases, with 10 bases between them. Here the CDR3 DNA reads TGTGCCAGCAGCTTAGGTTCCGGAGACACAGATACGCAGTATTTT. This translates into CASSLGSGDTDTQYF.

The chain joins TRBV5-4 to TRBJ2-3; 7 bases map to TRBD2. The CDR3 has 16 residues. Trimming cost V 5 bases and J 0 bases; bases outside gene matches: 9. The V gene's germline CDR1 is SGHNT and CDR2 YYREEE (reference sequence). The CDR3 DNA reads as TGTGCCAGCAGTTCGATCCTAGCGGCCAGCACAGATACGCAGTATTTT. The encoded protein is CASSSILAASTDTQYF.

The chain recombines TRBV5-3 with TRBJ1-4, with TRBD1 as a possible D gene (5 bases). TRBV5-3 is given ORF status, its function remaining uncertain. The V gene lost 6 bases and the J gene lost 4 bases, with 22 bases spanning the gap. This CDR3 has 17 amino acids. Here the CDR3 DNA reads TGTGCCAGAAAATGGGGCATGCGCCCTCGAGTTAATGAAAAACTGTTTTTT. Translated: CARKWGMRPRVNEKLFF.

A single count supports this clone. The gene calls are TRBV19 and TRBJ2-3; D not certain. CDR3 length: 14 amino acids. The V gene lost 1 base and the J gene lost 1 base, with 6 bases spanning the gap. Germline V gene data show CDR1 as LNHDA and CDR2 as SQIVND (reference sequence). The CDR3 loop is CASSIGRGTDTQYF. DNA of the CDR3: TGTGCCAGTAGTATAGGTCGGGGCACAGATACGCAGTATTTT.

The table lists this clone with a few counts. This chain connects TRBV30 to TRBJ1-4; D perhaps matches TRBD1 (5 bases). Deletions cut 8 bases from V and 3 bases from J, with 13 bases between. Germline CDR1 GTSNPN, CDR2 SVGIG (reference sequence). CDR3 length: 13 residues. CDR3 coding DNA: TGTGCCGGCATAGGGGCGGCTAATGAAAAACTGTTTTTT. It translates to CAGIGAANEKLFF. Full variable domain (remainder filled in from reference TRBV30 and TRBJ1-4): SQTIHQWPATLVQPVGSPLSLECTVEGTSNPNLYWYRQAAGRGLQLLFYSVGIGQISSEVPQNLSASRPQDRQFILSSKKLLLSDSGFYLCAGIGAANEKLFFGSGTQLSVL.

The chain joins TRBV19 to TRBJ1-1; D uncertain. CDR3 length: 14 amino acids. CDR1 and CDR2 from the germline V gene are LNHDA and SQIVND (reference sequence). V was shortened by 3 bases and J by 1 base, with 9 bases between the two germline ends. CDR3 amino acids: CASSIPGGNTEAFF. Written as DNA, the CDR3 is TGTGCCAGTAGTATTCCGGGAGGGAACACTGAAGCTTTCTTT.

The gene calls are TRBV18 and TRBJ2-7; the D gene is possibly TRBD1 (6 bases). This CDR3 region has 12 residues. Per the germline V gene, CDR1 is KGHSH and CDR2 is LQKENI. Trimming removed 2 bases at V and 5 bases at J, with 7 bases between. The CDR3 reads CASSPNRDEQYF. The CDR3 DNA follows: TGTGCCAGCTCACCAAACAGGGACGAGCAGTACTTC.

This sequence joins TRBV28 and TRBJ1-1; the match to TRBD1 covers 7 bases. CDR1 and CDR2 (germline): MDHEN, SYDVKM. The V and J ends lost 6 bases and 1 base, in that order; junction bases with no gene match: 8. This CDR3 is 15 amino acids long. The CDR3 reads CASRDATGRNTEAFF. The DNA of the CDR3 is TGTGCCAGCAGGGATGCGACAGGGAGGAACACTGAAGCTTTCTTT. Combining the CDR3 with reference TRBV28 and TRBJ1-1 gives the whole variable domain DVKVTQSSRYLVKRTGEKVFLECVQDMDHENMFWYRQDPGLGLRLIYFSYDVKMKEKGDIPEGYSVSREKKERFSLILESASTNQTSMYLCASRDATGRNTEAFFGQGTRLTVV.

The rearrangement links TRBV5-1 to TRBJ1-2; no definite D call. The ends were cut back, 0 bases at V and 3 bases at J, with 9 bases in the middle. CDR3 length equals 14 residues. Per the germline V gene, CDR1 is SGHRS and CDR2 is YFSETQ. This CDR3 is CASSLESLDYGYTF. Written as DNA, the CDR3 is TGCGCCAGCAGCTTGGAAAGCCTCGACTATGGCTACACCTTC.

The count of this clone is one. This chain joins TRBV4-3 and TRBJ1-2, with D possibly matching TRBD1 (5 bases). CDR1 and CDR2 (germline): LGHNA, YSLEER. The CDR3 length is 17 residues. The ends were cut back, 4 bases at V and 6 bases at J, with 24 bases in the middle. The CDR3 DNA is TGCGCCAGCAGCCCCTCAAGAGCTTTAGGGGTTAAGAATGGCTACACCTTC. Amino acids: CASSPSRALGVKNGYTF.

The chain couples TRBV4-2 to TRBJ2-2; D gene unclear. V shed 0 bases and J shed 6 bases, with 11 bases lying between them. The CDR3 has 15 residues. From germline, CDR1 is LGHNA and CDR2 YNFKEQ. The CDR3 spells CASSQDPVLPGELFF. For the CDR3, the DNA is TGTGCCAGCAGCCAAGACCCGGTGCTCCCCGGGGAGCTGTTTTTT.

Comment on this clone: Its ends do not fully match the called genes, so a read error is possible. The CDR3 nucleotides read TGTTCCAGCAGCTTAGTACGGGGGGCGAACTATGGCTACACCTTC. Amino acids: CSSSLVRGANYGYTF. The genes are TRBV7-9 and TRBJ1-2, with D perhaps matching TRBD1 (6 bases). The CDR3 loop spans 15 amino acids. CDR1 and CDR2 from the germline V gene are SEHNR and FQNEAQ (reference sequence).

The chain is built from TRBV7-8 and TRBJ2-7; no definite D call. V was clipped by 1 base and J by 4 bases, with 14 bases between them. The CDR3 runs 15 residues. Germline values: CDR1 SGHVS, CDR2 FQNEAQ. This chain's CDR3 is CASSLGVGGAYEQYF. In DNA, the CDR3 is TGTGCCAGCAGCTTAGGAGTAGGCGGCGCGTACGAGCAGTACTTC.

The chain links TRBV28 to TRBJ2-3; 7 bases line up with TRBD2. J was trimmed by 2 bases and V by 3 bases; bases with no gene match: 11. This CDR3 is built from 17 residues. Germline CDR1 and CDR2: MDHEN and SYDVKM. The CDR3 region has the DNA TGTGCCAGCAGTTTCCGCCGGGGAGGGGCATTCACAGATACGCAGTATTTT. It yields the protein CASSFRRGGAFTDTQYF.

This clone has a count of ten or more. The V and J genes are TRBV19 and TRBJ2-7; D unclear. V lost 2 bases to trimming and J lost 5 bases, with 19 bases between them. CDR1 LNHDA and CDR2 SQIVND come from the germline V gene (reference sequence). The CDR3 covers 16 residues. The CDR3 nucleotides are TGTGCCAGTAGTATAAATGCGGCTAGTAGTCTCCACGAGCAGTACTTC. It codes for CASSINAASSLHEQYF.

The chain is built from TRBV2 and TRBJ1-4, with D possibly being TRBD1 (5 bases). V lost 6 bases and J 0 bases, leaving 11 bases between the germline ends. CDR3 length equals 15 residues. Germline V gene data show CDR1 as SNHLY and CDR2 as FYNNEI. CDR3 region: CASSPGRSTNEKLFF. The CDR3 bases are TGTGCCAGCAGCCCAGGGCGTTCAACTAATGAAAAACTGTTTTTT.

This clone has a single count. The rearrangement joins TRBV7-9 to TRBJ2-2; D remains ambiguous. V gave up 5 bases and J gave up 4 bases, with 11 bases separating them. This CDR3 region has 14 residues. Germline values: CDR1 SEHNR, CDR2 FQNEAQ (reference sequence). This CDR3 is CASSPNMVTGELFF. CDR3 nucleotides: TGTGCCAGCAGCCCTAATATGGTCACCGGGGAGCTGTTTTTT.

This clone was seen only once. V and J are TRBV7-9 and TRBJ2-7; 7 nucleotides align to TRBD1. The V gene end was trimmed by 4 bases and the J gene end by 0 bases; junction bases not matched to a gene: 3. The CDR3 is 14 residues long. The germline CDR1 and CDR2 sequences are SEHNR and FQNEAQ (reference sequence). The CDR3 loop is CASSSDRSSYEQYF. The CDR3 DNA is TGTGCCAGCAGCTCGGACAGGAGCTCCTACGAGCAGTACTTC.

This chain uses TRBV18 with TRBJ2-7; D might be TRBD1 (5 bases). Germline CDR1 is KGHSH and CDR2 is LQKENI. V was shortened by 3 bases and J by 11 bases, with 26 bases between the two germline ends. The CDR3 is made up of 16 amino acids. The CDR3 protein is CASSPPRAPGPKREYF. The CDR3 DNA follows: TGTGCCAGCTCACCCCCTAGGGCGCCAGGGCCGAAAAGGGAGTACTTC.